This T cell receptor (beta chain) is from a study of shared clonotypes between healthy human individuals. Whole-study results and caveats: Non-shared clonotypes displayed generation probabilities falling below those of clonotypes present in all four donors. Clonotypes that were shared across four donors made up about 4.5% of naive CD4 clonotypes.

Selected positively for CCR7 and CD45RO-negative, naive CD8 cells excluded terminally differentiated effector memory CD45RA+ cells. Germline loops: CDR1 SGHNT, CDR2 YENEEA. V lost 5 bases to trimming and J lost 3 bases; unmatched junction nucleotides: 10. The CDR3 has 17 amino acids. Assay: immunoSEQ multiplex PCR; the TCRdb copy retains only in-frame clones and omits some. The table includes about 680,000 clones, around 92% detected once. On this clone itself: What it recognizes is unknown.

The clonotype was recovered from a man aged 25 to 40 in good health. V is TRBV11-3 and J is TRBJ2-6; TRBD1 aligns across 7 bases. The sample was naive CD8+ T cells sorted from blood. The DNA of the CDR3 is TGTGCCAGCAGCCCCGGGACAGTACAGGATGGGGCCAACGTCCTGACTTTC. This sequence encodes CASSPGTVQDGANVLTF.